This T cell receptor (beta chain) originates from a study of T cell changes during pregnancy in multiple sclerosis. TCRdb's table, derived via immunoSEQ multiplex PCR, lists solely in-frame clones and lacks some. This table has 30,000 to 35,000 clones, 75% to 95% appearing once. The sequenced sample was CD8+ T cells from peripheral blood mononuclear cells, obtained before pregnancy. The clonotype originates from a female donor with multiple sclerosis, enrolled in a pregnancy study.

The CDR3 loop is CASSLDYLNEQFF. The CDR3 nucleotides read TGTGCCAGCAGCTTGGACTATCTCAATGAGCAGTTCTTC. The V and J genes are TRBV7-9 and TRBJ2-1; possibly TRBD2 for D (6 bases). The CDR3 spans 13 residues. Germline V gives CDR1 SEHNR, CDR2 FQNEAQ (reference sequence). The ends were cut back, 3 bases at V and 6 bases at J, with 9 bases in the middle.